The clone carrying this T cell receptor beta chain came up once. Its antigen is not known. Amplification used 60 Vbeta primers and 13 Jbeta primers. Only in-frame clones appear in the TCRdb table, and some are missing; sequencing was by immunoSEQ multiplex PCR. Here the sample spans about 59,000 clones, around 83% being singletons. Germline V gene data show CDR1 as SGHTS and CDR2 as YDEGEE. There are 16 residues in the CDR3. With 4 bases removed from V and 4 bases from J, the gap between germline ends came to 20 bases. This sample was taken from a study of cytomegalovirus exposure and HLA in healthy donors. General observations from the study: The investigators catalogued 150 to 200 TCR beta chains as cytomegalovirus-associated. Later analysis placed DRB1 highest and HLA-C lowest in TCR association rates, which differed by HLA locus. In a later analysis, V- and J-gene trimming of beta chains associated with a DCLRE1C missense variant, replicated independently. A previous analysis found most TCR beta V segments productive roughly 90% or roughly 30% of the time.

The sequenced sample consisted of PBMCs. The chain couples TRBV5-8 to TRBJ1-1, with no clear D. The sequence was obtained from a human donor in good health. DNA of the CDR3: TGTGCCAGCAGCAATCCAACGACTGGGGAGGTCACTGAAGCTTTCTTT. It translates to CASSNPTTGEVTEAFF.